The 18 T cell receptor beta chains given below trace back to one sample, sequenced in a study of response to subunit inactivated influenza vaccine. TCRdb itself ran the RT-PCR reads through MiXCR, one entry per CDR3 protein. The profile covers hundreds of thousands of distinct CDR3 sequences, with over 11% appearing a single time and around 6.5% taken by the ten largest. Sequencing used PBMCs from blood, obtained less than 15 days before vaccination. The receptor set was obtained from a man aged 45-60 years who received an inactivated influenza vaccine.

This clonotype has a count of ten or more. The rearrangement links TRBV29-1 to TRBJ2-1; 9 bases match TRBD2. This CDR3 spans 15 amino acids. V lost 6 bases to trimming and J lost 7 bases; unmatched junction nucleotides: 13. Per germline, CDR1 SQVTM and CDR2 ANQGSEA. The CDR3 loop reads CSVSLTSGGSNEQFF. Written as DNA, the CDR3 is TGCAGCGTCTCCTTGACTAGCGGTGGTTCGAATGAGCAGTTCTTC.

This clonotype was recorded many times. The V call is TRBV15, the J call TRBJ1-4, with D perhaps matching TRBD1 (6 bases). Deletions cut 3 bases from V and 4 bases from J, with 12 bases between. Germline V gene sequence: CDR1 LNHNV, CDR2 YYDKDF (reference sequence). The CDR3 is made up of 15 amino acids. The CDR3 bases are TGTGCCACCAGCAGTCGGGGGCTGGGTAATGAAAAACTGTTTTTT. Its translation: CATSSRGLGNEKLFF. Combining the CDR3 with reference TRBV15 and TRBJ1-4 gives the whole variable domain DAMVIQNPRYQVTQFGKPVTLSCSQTLNHNVMYWYQQKSSQAPKLLFHYYDKDFNNEADTPDNFQSRRPNTSFCFLDIRSPGLGDTAMYLCATSSRGLGNEKLFFGSGTQLSVL.

The table lists this clonotype with a few counts. The chain couples TRBV5-1 to TRBJ2-3; TRBD2 is a possible D gene (5 bases). CDR1 and CDR2 (germline): SGHRS, YFSETQ. The V end lost 3 bases, the J end lost 7 bases, and 18 bases lay between the germline ends. This CDR3 contains 15 residues. CDR3 nucleotides: TGCGCCAGCAGCTCCTGGGGAGCTTCGGAGAATACGCAGTATTTT. This sequence encodes CASSSWGASENTQYF. Combining the CDR3 with reference TRBV5-1 and TRBJ2-3 gives the whole variable domain KAGVTQTPRYLIKTRGQQVTLSCSPISGHRSVSWYQQTPGQGLQFLFEYFSETQRNKGNFPGRFSGRQFSNSRSEMNVSTLELGDSALYLCASSSWGASENTQYFGPGTRLTVL.

This sequence joins TRBV2 and TRBJ2-7, with D possibly being TRBD2 (5 bases). Germline V gives CDR1 SNHLY, CDR2 FYNNEI. This CDR3 has 16 amino acids. Between the trimmed V and J ends, which lost 2 bases and 3 bases, there was a span of 17 bases. CDR3 coding DNA: TGTGCCAGCAGTGAATTAGGACTGAATAACGACTACGAGCAGTACTTC. Its protein is CASSELGLNNDYEQYF.

This clonotype has just a few counts. The genes are TRBV15 and TRBJ2-1, with 15 positions matching TRBD2. The trim removed 3 bases at V and 0 bases at J, leaving 6 bases unmatched. The CDR3 is made up of 19 amino acids. Germline assignment: CDR1 LNHNV and CDR2 YYDKDF (reference sequence). CDR3 bases: TGTGCCACCAGCAGGGGACTAGCGGGAGGCCGGAGCTCCTACAATGAGCAGTTCTTC. It specifies CATSRGLAGGRSSYNEQFF.

This clonotype showed up just a few times. The rearrangement joins TRBV3-1 to TRBJ1-5, with 8 positions matching TRBD1. The trim removed 0 bases at V and 5 bases at J, leaving 0 bases unmatched. The length of the CDR3 is 14 residues. Germline V gene sequence: CDR1 LGHDT, CDR2 YNNKEL (reference sequence). Here the CDR3 reads CASSQEDRDQPQHF. The CDR3, as DNA: TGTGCCAGCAGCCAAGAGGACAGGGATCAGCCCCAGCATTTT.

This chain uses TRBV6-6 with TRBJ1-5, with D unclear. The CDR3 covers 13 residues. V gave up 6 bases and J gave up 6 bases, with 12 bases separating them. Germline CDR1 is MNHNY and CDR2 is SVGAGI (reference sequence). The CDR3 region is CASSLDPFQPQHF. For the CDR3, the DNA is TGTGCCAGCAGCCTTGACCCTTTTCAGCCCCAGCATTTT.

Comments on this clonotype: At one end, the junction sequence differs from germline, possibly due to a read error. V is TRBV7-2 and J is TRBJ2-4; unclear D gene. In germline, CDR1 is SGHTA, CDR2 FQGNSA. CDR3 size: 11 residues. CDR3 loop: CAISAQNIQYF. In nucleotides, the CDR3 is TGTGCCATCAGCGCCCAGAACATTCAGTACTTC.

The chain uses TRBV4-3 and TRBJ2-1; 9 bases are shared with TRBD2. Germline V CDR1 and CDR2: LGHNA, YSLEER. This CDR3 contains 17 residues. The V and J ends lost 4 bases and 4 bases, in that order; junction bases with no gene match: 11. This CDR3 reads CASSPRVAGERYNEQFF. CDR3 coding DNA: TGCGCCAGCAGCCCCCGGGTAGCGGGAGAGAGATACAATGAGCAGTTCTTC.

This clonotype turned up a few times. The V gene is TRBV12-3 or TRBV12-4, the J gene TRBJ1-5; possibly TRBD1 for D (6 bases). V dropped 1 base and J dropped 3 bases, with 10 bases sitting between them. The CDR3 totals 15 residues. Written as DNA, the CDR3 is TGTGCCAGCAGTTTAGGCGGGACACTCAATCAGCCCCAGCATTTT. This sequence encodes CASSLGGTLNQPQHF.

This clonotype turned up a few times. V usage is TRBV7-2 and J usage is TRBJ2-1; D gene uncertain. Per the germline V gene, CDR1 is SGHTA and CDR2 is FQGNSA. V was trimmed by 0 bases and J by 5 bases, leaving 11 bases between them. The CDR3 is 15 amino acids. The CDR3 coding sequence is TGTGCCAGCAGCTTAGCGGATAGACGGAACAATGAGCAGTTCTTC. Encoded protein: CASSLADRRNNEQFF.

The V gene is TRBV7-9, the J gene TRBJ2-1; the match to TRBD2 covers 9 bases. Germline V lookup: CDR1 SEHNR, CDR2 FQNEAQ (reference sequence). The CDR3 length is 14 residues. V dropped 5 bases and J dropped 9; count of bases not matched to a gene: 8. This CDR3 reads CASSGGTSNIEQFF. CDR3 in DNA: TGTGCCAGCAGCGGCGGGACTAGCAATATTGAGCAGTTCTTC.

The chain employs TRBV11-3 and TRBJ2-7; D might be TRBD2 (5 bases). Germline V gene lookup returns CDR1 SGHNT and CDR2 YENEEA. The CDR3 contains 13 residues. The V gene lost 0 bases and the J gene lost 5 bases, with 8 bases spanning the gap. CDR3 in amino acids: CASSLDARDEQYF. The CDR3, as DNA: TGTGCCAGCAGCTTAGATGCGCGGGACGAGCAGTACTTC.

This clonotype was detected a few times. The rearrangement uses TRBV11-2 and TRBJ2-2, with TRBD2 matching over 15 bases. Trimming removed 3 bases from V and 7 bases from J; junction bases left unmatched: 6. CDR1 SGHAT and CDR2 FQNNGV come from the germline V gene. The CDR3 is 17 residues long. The CDR3 loop is CASSFGLAGGPVGELFF. As DNA, the CDR3 is TGTGCCAGCAGCTTCGGACTAGCGGGGGGGCCAGTCGGGGAGCTGTTTTTT.

Only a few counts were recorded for this clonotype. The chain carries TRBV20-1 and TRBJ2-1; D is undetermined. Trimming pared 2 bases from V and 10 bases from J, leaving 12 bases between. The CDR3 loop spans 12 amino acids. The V gene's germline CDR1 is DFQATT and CDR2 SNEGSKA (reference sequence). This CDR3 reads CSARNWHGEQFF. The DNA of the CDR3 is TGCAGTGCTAGAAACTGGCACGGGGAGCAGTTCTTC.

This clonotype was counted between two and nine times. The V call is TRBV11-2, the J call TRBJ2-5; D gene uncertain. V was cut by 4 bases and J by 0 bases, with 12 bases left in between. Germline CDR1 reads SGHAT; CDR2 reads FQNNGV. This CDR3 contains 15 residues. The CDR3 DNA sequence: TGTGCCAGCAGCTCCCGCCCAGGACACCAAGAGACCCAGTACTTC. Residues: CASSSRPGHQETQYF.

V gene TRBV7-9 combines with J gene TRBJ2-1, with 7 bases fitting TRBD1. The trim removed 6 bases at V and 7 bases at J, leaving 9 bases unmatched. The length of the CDR3 is 14 residues. Germline CDR1 SEHNR, CDR2 FQNEAQ (reference sequence). The CDR3 coding sequence is TGTGCCAGCAGGAAGGACAGGCAAATGAATGAGCAGTTCTTC. Protein product: CASRKDRQMNEQFF.

The V gene is TRBV4-1, the J gene TRBJ1-5; TRBD1 matches at 9 bases. Unmatched junction bases numbered 6, after V lost 3 bases and J lost 6 bases. This CDR3 comprises 15 residues. CDR1 and CDR2 from the germline V gene are MGHRA and YSYEKL. CDR3 sequence reads: CASSQGGQGIQPQHF. The DNA of the CDR3 is TGCGCCAGCAGCCAGGGGGGACAGGGAATTCAGCCCCAGCATTTT.